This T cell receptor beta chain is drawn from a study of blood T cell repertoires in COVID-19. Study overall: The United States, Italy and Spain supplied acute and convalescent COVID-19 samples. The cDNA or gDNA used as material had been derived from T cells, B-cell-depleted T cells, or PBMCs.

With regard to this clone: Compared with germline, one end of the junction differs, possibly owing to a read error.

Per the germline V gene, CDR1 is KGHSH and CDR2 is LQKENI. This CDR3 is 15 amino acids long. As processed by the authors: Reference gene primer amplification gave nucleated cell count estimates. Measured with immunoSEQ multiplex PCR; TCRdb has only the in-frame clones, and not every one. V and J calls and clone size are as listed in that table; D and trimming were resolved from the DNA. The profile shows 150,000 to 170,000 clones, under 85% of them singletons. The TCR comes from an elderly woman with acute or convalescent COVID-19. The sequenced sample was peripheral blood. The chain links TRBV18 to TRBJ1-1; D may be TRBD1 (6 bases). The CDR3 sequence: CVSSPPRTANTEAFF. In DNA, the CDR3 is TGTGTCAGCTCACCTCCCCGGACAGCGAACACTGAAGCTTTCTTT.